The 14 T cell receptor beta chains listed next were all sequenced from one sample in a study of brain T cells in children with intractable seizures. Time point specified: blood from clinic visit 5 months post-surgery; TSC patient then seizure free. Data came from immunoSEQ multiplex PCR; TCRdb stores just in-frame clones and leaves some out. The data show 340,000 or so clones, 93% seen once. Sequences were derived from peripheral blood, sampled 4 to 6 months after surgery. These receptors all stem from a boy less than two years old with tuberous sclerosis and intractable seizures.

V and J are TRBV4-2 and TRBJ1-6, with D unresolved. The CDR3 totals 18 residues. Per germline, CDR1 LGHNA and CDR2 YNFKEQ. V was clipped by 1 base and J by 0 bases, with 13 bases between them. The CDR3 bases are TGTGCCAGCAGCCAAGTATCCAGGACTAGCTCCTATAATTCACCCCTCCACTTT. Its translation is CASSQVSRTSSYNSPLHF.

This rearrangement joins TRBV11-3 to TRBJ2-1, with D maybe TRBD2 (6 bases). CDR1 and CDR2 (germline): SGHNT, YENEEA. This CDR3 is 17 amino acids long. Trimming took 1 base from V and 1 from J, leaving 14 bases between them. CDR3 loop: CASSLGGWEVSYNEQFF. DNA for the CDR3: TGTGCCAGCAGCTTAGGGGGTTGGGAGGTGTCCTACAATGAGCAGTTCTTC.

The V and J genes are TRBV4-1 and TRBJ2-4; D may match TRBD1 or TRBD2 (5 bases each). Germline CDR1 and CDR2: MGHRA and YSYEKL. V lost 3 bases and J lost 5, with 11 bases in between. There are 14 residues in the CDR3. CDR3: CASSHSLGENIQYF. Written as DNA, the CDR3 is TGCGCCAGCAGCCACTCCCTGGGGGAAAACATTCAGTACTTC.

The chain uses TRBV21-1 and TRBJ1-1; whether TRBD1, the table's D call, matches the DNA was not checked. TRBV21-1 is a pseudogene segment. This CDR3 has 17 amino acids. CDR3 protein: CASSKNRGQGLNTEAFF. CDR3 nucleotides: TGTGCCAGCAGCAAAAATCGAGGACAGGGGTTGAACACTGAAGCTTTCTTT.

The rearrangement joins TRBV6-6 to TRBJ2-1; 8 nucleotides align to TRBD1. V shed 2 bases and J 0 bases; nucleotides not matched to a gene: 3. Per germline, CDR1 MNHNY and CDR2 SVGAGI (reference sequence). The CDR3 totals 16 residues. CDR3 bases: TGTGCCAGCAGTTACACAGGGGGAGACTCCTACAATGAGCAGTTCTTC. Its translation: CASSYTGGDSYNEQFF.

This clone was seen a single time. J is TRBJ2-1 and V is TRBV3-1 (or the pseudogene TRBV3-2), with 7 bases matching TRBD2. The CDR3 totals 19 residues. Germline V gene lookup returns CDR1 LGHDT and CDR2 YNNKEL (reference sequence). V dropped 0 bases and J dropped 0; count of bases not matched to a gene: 11. The chain's CDR3 is CASSQDWGGLRFSYNEQFF. The CDR3 nucleotides are TGTGCCAGCAGCCAAGATTGGGGGGGACTTCGTTTCTCCTACAATGAGCAGTTCTTC.

J is TRBJ2-7 and V is TRBV6-5; D not resolved. This CDR3 spans 13 amino acids. Germline-derived CDR1 and CDR2 are MNHEY and SVGAGI. V lost 9 bases to trimming and J lost 4 bases, with 16 bases between them. CDR3 sequence reads: CASRKPGRYEQYF. The CDR3 nucleotides read TGTGCCAGTCGGAAACCCGGAAGATACGAGCAGTACTTC.

The chain combines TRBV2 with TRBJ1-1; D gene unclear. Germline lookup yields CDR1 SNHLY and CDR2 FYNNEI. The CDR3 extends over 13 amino acids. With 4 bases removed from V and 10 bases from J, the gap between germline ends came to 16 bases. CDR3 nucleotides: TGTGCCAGCAGTGTAAAGAGGGCTTGGGTAGCTTTCTTT. This gives the protein CASSVKRAWVAFF. The full variable domain, with the rest looked up from reference TRBV2 and TRBJ1-1, is EPEVTQTPSHQVTQMGQEVILRCVPISNHLYFYWYRQILGQKVEFLVSFYNNEISEKSEIFDDQFSVERPDGSNFTLKIRSTKLEDSAMYFCASSVKRAWVAFFGQGTRLTVV.

V usage is TRBV5-1 and J usage is TRBJ1-4; no definite D call. The CDR3 covers 15 residues. The germline CDR1 and CDR2 sequences are SGHRS and YFSETQ. V was clipped by 0 bases and J by 6 bases, with 12 bases between them. The CDR3 bases are TGCGCCAGCAGCTTGGGCCCGGGGAAGGATGAAAAACTGTTTTTT. Translating it yields CASSLGPGKDEKLFF.

This chain uses TRBV19 with TRBJ2-7; D unresolved. The germline V gene has CDR1 LNHDA and CDR2 SQIVND (reference sequence). The CDR3 spans 12 residues. V was clipped by 4 bases and J by 2 bases, with 6 bases between them. CDR3 sequence (DNA): TGTGCCAGTAGTAATAGGCCCTACGAGCAGTACTTC. This sequence encodes CASSNRPYEQYF.

The chain is built from TRBV13 and TRBJ2-7; D is uncertain. V lost 4 bases, J lost 0 bases, and 13 bases lay in between. The germline CDR1 and CDR2 sequences are PRHDT and FYEKMQ (reference sequence). The CDR3 loop spans 15 amino acids. CDR3: CASSSGPRSSYEQYF. The CDR3, as DNA: TGTGCCAGCAGCTCAGGACCTAGGAGCTCCTACGAGCAGTACTTC.

The genes are TRBV6-5 and TRBJ2-5; 7 bases are a match to TRBD1. From germline, CDR1 is MNHEY and CDR2 SVGAGI. CDR3 length equals 13 residues. V shed 6 bases, J shed 6 bases, and the junction held 7 bases outside the gene matches. CDR3 DNA: TGTGCCAGCAGCCTCGACAGGGTGCAGACCCAGTACTTC. Its translation: CASSLDRVQTQYF.

The rearrangement links TRBV21-1 to TRBJ2-1; the table's D call, TRBD2, was not checked against the DNA. TRBV21-1 is assigned pseudogene status. The CDR3 loop spans 22 amino acids. The CDR3 DNA reads as TGTGCCAGCAGCATGACACAAAGAGTAGGGACTAGCGGGAGGTTGAGGTGCAATGAGCAGTTCTTC. Its translation is CASSMTQRVGTSGRLRCNEQFF.

The chain is built from TRBV11-2 and TRBJ2-1; 9 nucleotides align to TRBD2. CDR1 SGHAT and CDR2 FQNNGV come from the germline V gene. V shed 5 bases, J shed 4 bases, and the junction held 12 bases outside the gene matches. The CDR3 contains 17 residues. DNA of the CDR3: TGTGCCAGCAGCCCCCTGGGTGGCGGGGGGGTGTACAATGAGCAGTTCTTC. Amino acid sequence: CASSPLGGGGVYNEQFF.